Listed below are T cell receptor beta chains from one sample, sequenced in a study of PD-1 blockade in classical Hodgkin lymphoma. Sequenced by immunoSEQ multiplex PCR; TCRdb stores in-frame clones only, minus some. This table has just over 50,000 clones, around 78% appearing once. This material consisted of peripheral blood mononuclear cells (PBMCs), taken before the second cycle of nivolumab. Receptors were obtained from a human donor with classical Hodgkin lymphoma. Both conserved end residues are part of each CDR3. A D gene is named only where the DNA matches it firmly. Where a row states a size, it is once, few, many or the class of an expanded clone; other rows omit it.

TRBD2	.	TRBV27	TRBJ2-3	CASSLGGRVTDTQYF	TGTGCCAGCAGTTTAGGAGGGAGGGTTACAGATACGCAGTATTTT
.	.	TRBV4-3	TRBJ2-7	CASSRRGQFYEQYF	TGCGCCAGCAGCCGGCGGGGACAGTTCTACGAGCAGTACTTC
TRBD1	.	TRBV28	TRBJ1-3	CASGFGTALTIYF	TGTGCCAGCGGATTCGGGACAGCCCTCACCATATATTTT
.	.	TRBV6-5	TRBJ1-3	CASSYGAGNTIYF	TGTGCCAGCAGTTACGGGGCTGGAAACACCATATATTTT
.	.	TRBV4-1	TRBJ1-1	CASSQIPAGRNTEAFF	TGCGCCAGCAGCCAAATTCCTGCGGGGAGGAACACTGAAGCTTTCTTT
.	.	TRBV9	TRBJ1-2	CASSVQVGAYGYTF	TGTGCCAGCAGCGTACAGGTGGGGGCCTATGGCTACACCTTC
.	.	TRBV7-3	TRBJ2-1	CASSRKGGTPNEQFF	TGTGCCAGCAGCCGAAAGGGCGGGACACCCAATGAGCAGTTCTTC
.	.	TRBV6-5	TRBJ1-3	CASMGTWAGNTIYF	TGTGCCAGCATGGGAACATGGGCTGGAAACACCATATATTTT
.	.	TRBV10-1	TRBJ1-4	CASSERGWEKLFF	TGCGCCAGCAGTGAAAGAGGATGGGAAAAACTGTTTTTT
.	.	TRBV19	TRBJ1-1	CASSVPQGRGTEAFF	TGTGCCAGTAGTGTACCACAGGGTAGGGGGACTGAAGCTTTCTTT
TRBD2	.	TRBV6-6	TRBJ2-7	CASRLLAGIAYEQYF	TGTGCCAGCAGATTACTAGCGGGAATTGCCTACGAGCAGTACTTC
TRBD1	once	TRBV7-3	TRBJ1-2	CASSLRSGGMDYGYTF	TGTGCCAGCAGCTTAAGGTCAGGGGGCATGGACTATGGCTACACCTTC
.	few	TRBV7-8	TRBJ2-2	CASSAYRVTNTGELFF	TGTGCCAGCAGCGCGTACAGGGTTACCAACACCGGGGAGCTGTTTTTT
.	.	TRBV5-6	TRBJ2-7	CASSLGGDTYEQYF	TGTGCCAGCAGCTTGGGAGGGGATACCTACGAGCAGTACTTC
TRBD1	.	TRBV30	TRBJ2-2	CAWRDRGFGTGELFF	TGTGCCTGGAGGGACAGGGGGTTTGGCACCGGGGAGCTGTTTTTT
.	.	TRBV6-6	TRBJ1-3	CASRKPELNTIYF	TGTGCCAGCAGGAAACCGGAACTAAACACCATATATTTT
.	.	TRBV7-7	TRBJ2-5	CASSLVGQGIQYF	TGTGCCAGCAGCTTAGTGGGTCAGGGGATCCAGTACTTC
.	.	TRBV5-4	TRBJ2-3	CASSPTLTTDTQYF	TGTGCCAGCAGCCCGACCCTGACCACAGATACGCAGTATTTT
.	.	TRBV6-6	TRBJ1-5	CASSYSSGVAGQPQHF	TGTGCCAGCAGTTACTCGTCAGGCGTAGCGGGTCAGCCCCAGCATTTT
.	.	TRBV9	TRBJ1-1	CASSTLGTPETEAFF	TGTGCCAGCAGCACCCTCGGGACCCCGGAGACTGAAGCTTTCTTT
.	.	TRBV10-3	TRBJ1-2	CAISESLGESYGYTF	TGTGCCATCAGTGAGTCTTTAGGGGAAAGCTATGGCTACACCTTC
.	few	TRBV7-2	TRBJ2-2	CASSATTQHTGELFF	TGTGCCAGCAGCGCAACGACCCAGCACACCGGGGAGCTGTTTTTT
.	.	TRBV29-1	TRBJ1-2	CSVEEIAGSAYGYTF	TGCAGCGTTGAAGAGATCGCAGGGTCGGCCTATGGCTACACCTTC
.	.	TRBV7-2	TRBJ1-5	CASSLGRRSYLSNQPQHF	TGTGCCAGCAGCTTGGGCAGGCGATCTTACCTTAGCAATCAGCCCCAGCATTTT
TRBD2	few	TRBV28	TRBJ2-3	CASSLSDRTSGIERDTQYF	TGTGCCAGCAGCTTATCTGACCGGACTAGCGGGATCGAGAGGGATACGCAGTATTTT
.	.	TRBV6-1	TRBJ2-2	CASGWAGLRELFF	TGTGCCAGCGGTTGGGCTGGCCTAAGGGAGCTGTTTTTT
TRBD1	.	TRBV28	TRBJ2-5	CASSWNPGDSSKETQYF	TGTGCCAGCAGTTGGAACCCCGGGGACAGTAGCAAAGAGACCCAGTACTTC
.	.	TRBV19	TRBJ2-3	CASSIWQGGTDTQYF	TGTGCCAGTAGTATATGGCAGGGTGGGACAGATACGCAGTATTTT
.	.	TRBV18	TRBJ2-1	CASSPGPYNEQFF	TGTGCCAGCTCACCGGGCCCCTACAATGAGCAGTTCTTC
TRBD1	.	TRBV6-6	TRBJ1-5	CASWSGQAERGPQHF	TGTGCCAGCTGGTCAGGACAGGCCGAAAGGGGGCCCCAGCATTTT
TRBD1	few	TRBV6-5	TRBJ1-6	CASHPKTGGKSPLHF	TGTGCCAGCCATCCAAAAACAGGGGGCAAATCACCCCTCCACTTT
TRBD1	.	TRBV7-2	TRBJ2-4	CASSTKTGTVIQYF	TGTGCCAGCAGCACAAAGACAGGGACGGTCATTCAGTACTTC
.	.	TRBV6-5	TRBJ1-1	CASSLRGEATEAFF	TGTGCCAGCAGTTTGAGAGGGGAGGCCACTGAAGCTTTCTTT
TRBD2	.	TRBV27	TRBJ2-7	CASSPRVAGRIYEQYF	TGTGCCAGCAGTCCCCGGGTAGCGGGAAGGATTTACGAGCAGTACTTC
.	few	TRBV28	TRBJ2-1	CASSFQLGGYEEQFF	TGTGCCAGCAGTTTCCAACTAGGTGGGTACGAGGAGCAGTTCTTC
.	.	TRBV18	TRBJ2-1	CASSLLPTGLNEQFF	TGTGCCAGCTCACTTCTCCCGACAGGTTTAAATGAGCAGTTCTTC
TRBD1	.	TRBV6-1	TRBJ2-1	CASSEAWSGGYNEQFF	TGTGCCAGCAGTGAAGCCTGGTCAGGGGGTTACAATGAGCAGTTCTTC
TRBD1	.	TRBV28	TRBJ1-2	CASSSSSTGHYGYTF	TGTGCCAGCAGTTCCTCCTCGACAGGGCACTATGGCTACACCTTC
TRBD2	once	TRBV19	TRBJ2-5	CASSPGLAGGPWETQYF	TGTGCCAGTAGCCCAGGACTAGCGGGAGGGCCTTGGGAGACCCAGTACTTC
TRBD1	.	TRBV7-3	TRBJ2-3	CASSWGTDTDTQYF	TGTGCCAGCAGCTGGGGGACAGACACAGATACGCAGTATTTT